Below, 18 T cell receptor beta chains from the same sample are listed, as sequenced in a study of blood T cell repertoires in COVID-19. Profiled with immunoSEQ multiplex PCR; TCRdb holds only in-frame clones, not every one. The table records under 250,000 clones, 70% to 85% of them present only once. Sequences were obtained from peripheral blood. These receptors all stem from a human donor in a cohort sampled during active COVID-19.

The J gene is TRBJ2-1, the V gene TRBV5-4; TRBD1 might be the D (5 bases). CDR3 length: 15 amino acids. Germline values: CDR1 SGHNT, CDR2 YYREEE (reference sequence). The ends were cut back, 0 bases at V and 7 bases at J, with 14 bases in the middle. The CDR3 region has the DNA TGTGCCAGCAGCTTGGTGTCAGGGCGGTCGAATGAGCAGTTCTTC. This translates into CASSLVSGRSNEQFF.

This chain joins TRBV28 and TRBJ2-5, with D perhaps TRBD1 (5 bases). The CDR3 covers 12 residues. V gave up 9 bases and J gave up 3 bases, with 11 bases separating them. Germline loops: CDR1 MDHEN, CDR2 SYDVKM. CDR3 sequence reads: CASSIREETQYF. The CDR3 DNA is TGTGCCAGTTCGATCAGGGAAGAGACCCAGTACTTC.

This chain uses TRBV19 with TRBJ1-3; D is ambiguous. Germline lookup yields CDR1 LNHDA and CDR2 SQIVND (reference sequence). The CDR3 totals 13 residues. With 9 bases removed from V and 0 bases from J, the gap between germline ends came to 9 bases. The CDR3 loop is CASRRGSGNTIYF. The DNA for the CDR3 is TGTGCCAGCCGACGGGGCTCTGGAAACACCATATATTTT. Variable domain in full (rest from reference TRBV19 and TRBJ1-3): DGGITQSPKYLFRKEGQNVTLSCEQNLNHDAMYWYRQDPGQGLRLIYYSQIVNDFQKGDIAEGYSVSREKKESFPLTVTSAQKNPTAFYLCASRRGSGNTIYFGEGSWLTVV.

The chain employs TRBV28 and TRBJ1-5, with D maybe TRBD1 (5 bases). This CDR3 has 15 residues. Germline V lookup: CDR1 MDHEN, CDR2 SYDVKM. Trimming stripped 6 bases from V and 3 bases from J, with 15 bases between. The CDR3 sequence: CASSPQGVSNQPQHF. CDR3 nucleotides: TGTGCCAGCAGCCCCCAAGGGGTTTCCAATCAGCCCCAGCATTTT.

CDR3 residues: CASSGFTRSGEQFF. The DNA for the CDR3 is TGTGCCAGCAGTGGTTTTACTAGGTCCGGTGAGCAGTTCTTC. This chain joins TRBV25-1 and TRBJ2-1, with a weak D call TRBD2 (5 bases). Germline assignment: CDR1 MGHDK and CDR2 SYGVNS. The length of the CDR3 is 14 residues. V dropped 4 bases and J dropped 9 bases, with 16 bases sitting between them.

This chain links TRBV3-1 (or the pseudogene TRBV3-2) with TRBJ2-1; TRBD2 matches 9 bases. The J segment lost 2 bases and the V segment lost 3 bases, leaving 5 bases of the junction unmatched. Germline V gene sequence: CDR1 LGHDT, CDR2 YNNKEL (reference sequence). The CDR3 contains 16 residues. This CDR3 reads CASSHTREGPYNEQFF. In nucleotides, the CDR3 is TGTGCCAGCAGCCATACGCGGGAGGGCCCCTACAATGAGCAGTTCTTC.

In the case of this clone: Additional DNA sequences in this sample encode the identical CDR3. The rearrangement uses TRBV10-2 and TRBJ1-1; D is unclear. The CDR3 length is 13 residues. The germline gives CDR1 WSHSY, CDR2 SAAADI. V dropped 4 bases and J dropped 4 bases, with 10 bases sitting between them. CDR3 region: CASSVTGGTEAFF. The CDR3 DNA reads TGCGCCAGCAGTGTTACTGGCGGCACTGAAGCTTTCTTT.

The chain links TRBV19 to TRBJ1-4; 9 bases match TRBD1. The V gene end was trimmed by 7 bases and the J gene end by 10 bases; junction bases not matched to a gene: 7. Looked up from germline, CDR1 is LNHDA and CDR2 is SQIVND (reference sequence). CDR3 length equals 13 residues. This CDR3 is CASMTGGIGKLFF. CDR3 coding DNA: TGTGCCAGTATGACAGGGGGTATTGGAAAACTGTTTTTT.

The gene calls are TRBV19 and TRBJ1-6; D is possibly TRBD1 (5 bases). V lost 6 bases and J 5 bases, leaving 11 bases between the germline ends. Germline lookup yields CDR1 LNHDA and CDR2 SQIVND (reference sequence). This CDR3 is built from 14 residues. Written as DNA, the CDR3 is TGTGCCAGTAGCCTGGGACTCAATAATTCACCCCTCCACTTT. Residues: CASSLGLNNSPLHF. Combining the CDR3 with reference TRBV19 and TRBJ1-6 gives the whole variable domain DGGITQSPKYLFRKEGQNVTLSCEQNLNHDAMYWYRQDPGQGLRLIYYSQIVNDFQKGDIAEGYSVSREKKESFPLTVTSAQKNPTAFYLCASSLGLNNSPLHFGNGTRLTVT.

This chain uses TRBV27 with TRBJ2-7; 7 bases map to TRBD1. Germline CDR1 and CDR2: MNHEY and SMNVEV (reference sequence). CDR3 length: 14 amino acids. The J segment lost 7 bases and the V segment lost 6 bases, leaving 12 bases of the junction unmatched. The CDR3 region is CASRGTAPTGEQYF. In nucleotides, the CDR3 is TGTGCCAGCAGGGGGACAGCTCCAACGGGGGAGCAGTACTTC.

V usage is TRBV27 and J usage is TRBJ2-3; TRBD2 agrees at 7 bases. The V segment lost 8 bases and the J segment 2 bases; nucleotides outside the gene matches: 7. CDR3 size: 14 residues. Germline V CDR1 and CDR2: MNHEY, SMNVEV (reference sequence). The CDR3 bases are TGTGCCAGCCGTAGCGGGCAAATCACAGATACGCAGTATTTT. Translation: CASRSGQITDTQYF.

The chain couples TRBV12-3 or TRBV12-4 to TRBJ1-5, with D possibly matching TRBD1 (6 bases). CDR3 size: 13 residues. Trimming took off 6 bases at V and 9 bases at J, with 15 bases between the two ends. For the CDR3, the DNA is TGTGCCAGCAGCCACAGGGCCTCGCGGCCCCAGCATTTT. Translation gives CASSHRASRPQHF.

The rearrangement links TRBV3-1 (or the pseudogene TRBV3-2) to TRBJ2-7, with D maybe TRBD1 (5 bases). The CDR3 runs to 13 residues. CDR1 is LGHDT and CDR2 is YNNKEL in the germline V gene (reference sequence). The V gene lost 3 bases and the J gene lost 3 bases, with 9 bases spanning the gap. CDR3 amino acids: CASSHADSYEQYF. In nucleotides, the CDR3 is TGTGCCAGCAGCCACGCCGACAGCTACGAGCAGTACTTC.

In DNA, the CDR3 is TGTGCCAGCAGCCGCGGAGATCAGAACACTGAAGCTTTCTTT. It codes for CASSRGDQNTEAFF. The rearrangement uses TRBV9 and TRBJ1-1; D call uncertain. This CDR3 contains 14 residues. CDR1 and CDR2 (germline): SGDLS, YYNGEE. V was clipped by 4 bases and J by 1 base, with 11 bases between them.

This chain connects TRBV7-9 to TRBJ2-7; TRBD2 matches at 14 bases. This CDR3 is built from 14 residues. CDR1 SEHNR and CDR2 FQNEAQ come from the germline V gene (reference sequence). J was trimmed by 3 bases and V by 7 bases; bases with no gene match: 2. The CDR3 is CASKTSGRDYEQYF. In DNA, the CDR3 is TGTGCCAGCAAGACTAGCGGGAGGGACTACGAGCAGTACTTC.

The rearrangement uses TRBV29-1 and TRBJ2-7; D uncertain. Trimming stripped 4 bases from V and 2 bases from J, with 6 bases between. The CDR3 runs to 11 residues. The germline V gene has CDR1 SQVTM and CDR2 ANQGSEA. The chain's CDR3 is CSVGSAYEQYF. For the CDR3, the DNA is TGCAGCGTTGGATCAGCCTACGAGCAGTACTTC.

This chain links TRBV27 with TRBJ2-7; D possibly corresponds to TRBD1 (5 bases). The CDR3 runs to 15 residues. V dropped 6 bases and J dropped 2 bases, with 17 bases sitting between them. The germline gives CDR1 MNHEY, CDR2 SMNVEV (reference sequence). CDR3 protein: CASRELGQRTYEQYF. The CDR3 region has the DNA TGTGCCAGCAGGGAGCTGGGGCAGCGCACCTACGAGCAGTACTTC.

This clone was detected a few times. The V call is TRBV27, the J call TRBJ2-3, with TRBD2 matching 10 bases. From germline, CDR1 is MNHEY and CDR2 SMNVEV (reference sequence). CDR3 size: 14 residues. Losses at the gene ends were 5 bases for V and 5 bases for J; bases not matched to a gene: 4. As DNA, the CDR3 is TGTGCCAGCAGTACTAGCGGGATAAGAGATACGCAGTATTTT. It translates to CASSTSGIRDTQYF.